The 27 T cell receptor beta chains presented below share a single source sample, sequenced in a study of OX40 agonist ivuxolimab in advanced cancers. Method: immunoSEQ multiplex PCR; TCRdb's copy keeps in-frame clones and lacks some. The sample holds tens of thousands of clones, 92% seen once. The sequenced sample was CD4+ or CD8+ T cells sorted from blood, obtained in a trial of the OX40 agonist ivuxolimab. Receptor source: an adult with an advanced solid tumor such as melanoma, head and neck, liver or kidney cancer.

The V call is TRBV7-6, the J call TRBJ1-5, with 7 bases identical to TRBD1. Losses at the gene ends were 4 bases for V and 1 base for J; bases not matched to a gene: 10. Per germline, CDR1 SGHVS and CDR2 FNYEAQ. This CDR3 region has 17 residues. The CDR3 protein is CASSWGLVRGSNQPQHF. The CDR3 region has the DNA TGTGCCAGCAGCTGGGGACTGGTCAGGGGGAGCAATCAGCCCCAGCATTTT.

The genes are TRBV2 and TRBJ2-7; 7 nucleotides line up with TRBD2. CDR1 is SNHLY and CDR2 is FYNNEI in the germline V gene. The CDR3 totals 15 residues. V was clipped by 3 bases and J by 2 bases; unmatched bases: 7. The CDR3 DNA follows: TGTGCCAGCAGTGAGACTAGCTGGAACCCCTACGAGCAGTACTTC. Translation: CASSETSWNPYEQYF.

J is TRBJ2-1 and V is TRBV9; D may be TRBD2 (7 bases). The CDR3 covers 15 residues. Germline V CDR1 and CDR2: SGDLS, YYNGEE. Trimming removed 3 bases at V and 6 bases at J, with 16 bases between. CDR3 bases: TGTGCCAGCAGCGCCGGGGGGCTGATCTTCAATGAGCAGTTCTTC. Translated, it gives CASSAGGLIFNEQFF.

The genes are TRBV19 and TRBJ2-7; tentative D call: TRBD1 (6 bases). Trimming shortened V by 5 bases and J by 4 bases, and 12 bases separated the two germline ends. Germline V gives CDR1 LNHDA, CDR2 SQIVND (reference sequence). The CDR3 is 13 amino acids. The chain's CDR3 is CASSGGGQYEQYF. CDR3 DNA: TGTGCCAGTAGTGGTGGAGGACAGTACGAGCAGTACTTC.

V usage is TRBV7-9 and J usage is TRBJ2-6; D gene unclear. V shed 1 base and J shed 0 bases, with 10 bases lying between them. Germline CDR1 is SEHNR and CDR2 is FQNEAQ (reference sequence). This CDR3 has 17 amino acids. The CDR3 nucleotides read TGTGCCAGCAGCTTAGGGTTCGGTATCTCTGGGGCCAACGTCCTGACTTTC. This gives the protein CASSLGFGISGANVLTF. The full variable domain, with the rest looked up from reference TRBV7-9 and TRBJ2-6, is DTGVSQNPRHKITKRGQNVTFRCDPISEHNRLYWYRQTLGQGPEFLTYFQNEAQLEKSRLLSDRFSAERPKGSFSTLEIQRTEQGDSAMYLCASSLGFGISGANVLTFGAGSRLTVL.

This sequence joins TRBV6-5 and TRBJ2-2; D unclear. CDR3 size: 12 residues. The ends were cut back, 0 bases at V and 5 bases at J, with 1 base in the middle. The germline V gene encodes CDR1 MNHEY and CDR2 SVGAGI. This CDR3 reads CASSYSTGELFF. CDR3 DNA sequence: TGTGCCAGCAGTTACTCTACCGGGGAGCTGTTTTTT.

V and J are TRBV27 and TRBJ1-5; D not certain. The CDR3 length is 14 residues. V was trimmed by 6 bases and J by 7 bases, leaving 16 bases between them. Per germline, CDR1 MNHEY and CDR2 SMNVEV (reference sequence). CDR3 loop: CASRLAGLGQPQHF. CDR3 sequence (DNA): TGTGCCAGCAGACTGGCGGGTTTAGGCCAGCCCCAGCATTTT.

This clone has a single count. This chain connects TRBV6-5 to TRBJ2-7; D perhaps matches TRBD1 (5 bases). V was clipped by 2 bases and J by 3 bases, with 5 bases between them. The CDR3 has 12 amino acids. CDR1 and CDR2 (germline): MNHEY, SVGAGI. CDR3: CASSYDSYEQYF. The CDR3 bases are TGTGCCAGCAGTTACGACAGCTACGAGCAGTACTTC.

This sequence joins TRBV30 and TRBJ1-1; a possible D gene is TRBD1 (5 bases). The CDR3 totals 15 residues. Trimming removed 0 bases from V and 5 bases from J, with 16 bases in between. Germline CDR1 is GTSNPN and CDR2 is SVGIG (reference sequence). The CDR3 protein is CAWSVSGRGRTEAFF. Here the CDR3 DNA reads TGTGCCTGGAGTGTATCGGGGCGCGGTCGTACTGAAGCTTTCTTT.

The chain carries TRBV6-1 and TRBJ2-3; no clear D. The CDR3 is made up of 13 amino acids. Trimming took off 3 bases at V and 9 bases at J, with 13 bases between the two ends. CDR1 is MNHNS, CDR2 SASEGT, per germline. This CDR3 is CASSDFPWQTQYF. CDR3 bases: TGTGCCAGCAGTGATTTCCCATGGCAAACGCAGTATTTT.

The chain carries TRBV10-3 and TRBJ2-3, with D perhaps matching TRBD1 (5 bases). Germline V lookup: CDR1 ENHRY, CDR2 SYGVKD. This CDR3 is 15 amino acids long. The V and J ends lost 0 bases and 2 bases respectively, with 9 bases between them. The CDR3 DNA is TGTGCCATCAGTGAGTCGGGGCTTTACACAGATACGCAGTATTTT. This encodes CAISESGLYTDTQYF.

This sequence joins TRBV27 and TRBJ2-5; D possibly corresponds to TRBD2 (5 bases). The germline V gene has CDR1 MNHEY and CDR2 SMNVEV (reference sequence). This CDR3 is 14 amino acids long. The germline V and J ends were trimmed by 0 bases and 4 bases, with 9 bases remaining between them. CDR3 bases: TGTGCCAGCAGTTTATCGGAGGCGGCAGAGACCCAGTACTTC. Amino acid sequence: CASSLSEAAETQYF.

The chain links TRBV27 to TRBJ2-2; no definite D call. This CDR3 comprises 15 residues. Between the trimmed V and J ends, which lost 1 base and 1 base, there was a span of 7 bases. Germline values: CDR1 MNHEY, CDR2 SMNVEV (reference sequence). Here the CDR3 reads CASSLWLGNTGELFF. The CDR3, as DNA: TGTGCCAGCAGTTTATGGCTAGGGAACACCGGGGAGCTGTTTTTT.

This rearrangement joins TRBV5-4 to TRBJ2-2, with 8 bases matching TRBD2. The CDR3 covers 16 residues. CDR1 is SGHNT and CDR2 is YYREEE in the germline V gene (reference sequence). The J segment lost 3 bases and the V segment lost 0 bases, leaving 4 bases of the junction unmatched. The CDR3 nucleotides are TGTGCCAGCAGCTTGGACGCGCGGGAGGACACCGGGGAGCTGTTTTTT. Translated, it gives CASSLDAREDTGELFF.

V and J are TRBV6-1 and TRBJ2-3; 9 bases are a match to TRBD1. Trimming cost V 3 bases and J 4 bases; bases outside gene matches: 11. The CDR3 sequence is 17 residues long. CDR1 and CDR2 (germline): MNHNS, SASEGT. The CDR3 DNA reads TGTGCCAGCAGTGAGGGACAGGGAAGGGTTAGGGCAGATACGCAGTATTTT. Its protein is CASSEGQGRVRADTQYF.

The rearrangement joins TRBV4-3 to TRBJ2-1, with 12 bases identical to TRBD2. CDR3 length equals 16 residues. Germline CDR1 LGHNA, CDR2 YSLEER. V lost 1 base, J lost 4 bases, and 2 bases stayed unmatched. This CDR3 reads CASSQGGTSGYNEQFF. The CDR3 coding sequence is TGCGCCAGCAGCCAAGGCGGGACTAGCGGGTACAATGAGCAGTTCTTC.

The chain employs TRBV5-6 and TRBJ1-5; a possible D gene is TRBD1 (5 bases). Trimming cost V 4 bases and J 1 base, with 12 bases left between them. The CDR3 runs to 15 residues. The germline V gene encodes CDR1 SGHDT and CDR2 YYEEEE. The CDR3: CASSPMGLSNQPQHF. CDR3 nucleotides: TGTGCCAGCAGCCCTATGGGGCTAAGCAATCAGCCCCAGCATTTT.

The chain employs TRBV15 and TRBJ2-1; TRBD1 or TRBD2 may be the D gene (5 bases each). Germline CDR1 is LNHNV and CDR2 is YYDKDF (reference sequence). V was clipped by 2 bases and J by 6 bases, with 14 bases between them. There are 15 residues in the CDR3. This CDR3 is CATSRSTDGGNEQFF. The CDR3 DNA reads TGTGCCACCAGCAGATCCACGGATGGGGGCAATGAGCAGTTCTTC. The variable domain in full, with the rest retrieved from reference TRBV15 and TRBJ2-1, is DAMVIQNPRYQVTQFGKPVTLSCSQTLNHNVMYWYQQKSSQAPKLLFHYYDKDFNNEADTPDNFQSRRPNTSFCFLDIRSPGLGDTAMYLCATSRSTDGGNEQFFGPGTRLTVL.

This clone showed up just a few times. The CDR3 DNA is TGTGCCAGCAGCCAAGGGAGCTCCTATAATTCACCCCTCCACTTT. It specifies CASSQGSSYNSPLHF. The genes are TRBV25-1 and TRBJ1-6; the D is unclear. The V end was cut by 6 bases, the J end by 0 bases, with 9 bases between. CDR3 length equals 15 residues. Germline V lookup: CDR1 MGHDK, CDR2 SYGVNS. Full variable domain (rest looked up from reference TRBV25-1 and TRBJ1-6): EADIYQTPRYLVIGTGKKITLECSQTMGHDKMYWYQQDPGMELHLIHYSYGVNSTEKGDLSSESTVSRIRTEHFPLTLESARPSHTSQYLCASSQGSSYNSPLHFGNGTRLTVT.

This clone was detected once. V is TRBV5-6 and J is TRBJ2-7; D is ambiguous. Germline V CDR1 and CDR2: SGHDT, YYEEEE. V gave up 3 bases and J gave up 0 bases, with 13 bases separating them. The length of the CDR3 is 15 residues. This CDR3 reads CASSSSMESSYEQYF. CDR3 DNA: TGTGCCAGCAGCTCGTCAATGGAGAGCTCCTACGAGCAGTACTTC.

This sequence joins TRBV2 and TRBJ2-1; TRBD2 matches at 15 bases. Germline loops: CDR1 SNHLY, CDR2 FYNNEI. The junction had 10 bases not matched to a gene; V was cut back by 7 bases and J by 0 bases. This CDR3 region has 19 residues. CDR3 nucleotide sequence: TGTGCCAGCAATCTTGGGACTAGCGGGAGGAACAGCTCCTACAATGAGCAGTTCTTC. Its translation: CASNLGTSGRNSSYNEQFF.

This rearrangement joins TRBV9 to TRBJ2-3, with 7 bases fitting TRBD2. The V segment lost 2 bases and the J segment 2 bases; nucleotides outside the gene matches: 5. Germline CDR1 SGDLS, CDR2 YYNGEE. CDR3 size: 15 residues. This CDR3 is CASSVASGFTDTQYF. CDR3 DNA sequence: TGTGCCAGCAGCGTGGCTAGCGGTTTCACAGATACGCAGTATTTT.

V and J are TRBV6-5 and TRBJ1-1; D is ambiguous. V was clipped by 5 bases and J by 1 base, with 11 bases between them. CDR3 length: 14 amino acids. The germline CDR1 and CDR2 sequences are MNHEY and SVGAGI. CDR3 region: CASSENWGNTEAFF. Written as DNA, the CDR3 is TGTGCCAGCAGTGAAAATTGGGGGAACACTGAAGCTTTCTTT.

V gene TRBV6-5 combines with J gene TRBJ2-7; 7 positions match TRBD2. CDR3 length: 13 amino acids. Germline CDR1 and CDR2: MNHEY and SVGAGI. J was trimmed by 4 bases and V by 8 bases; bases with no gene match: 8. The DNA for the CDR3 is TGTGCCAGCGAACTAGCGTACTCGTACGAGCAGTACTTC. Its protein is CASELAYSYEQYF.

This chain connects TRBV13 to TRBJ2-1; possibly TRBD2 for D (5 bases). Trimming took off 3 bases at V and 4 bases at J, with 7 bases between the two ends. In germline, CDR1 is PRHDT, CDR2 FYEKMQ (reference sequence). The CDR3 runs 13 residues. CDR3 nucleotide sequence: TGTGCCAGCAGCTTTCCGGGGTACAATGAGCAGTTCTTC. Translation gives CASSFPGYNEQFF.

This clone was detected once. J is TRBJ2-3 and V is TRBV6-4, with 9 bases aligning to TRBD1. The germline CDR1 and CDR2 sequences are MRHNA and SNTAGT. The V and J ends lost 6 bases and 1 base, in that order; junction bases with no gene match: 5. The CDR3 has 15 residues. CDR3 loop: CASSATGGGTDTQYF. The CDR3 region has the DNA TGTGCCAGCAGCGCGACAGGGGGAGGCACAGATACGCAGTATTTT.

The genes are TRBV9 and TRBJ2-7; the D gene is possibly TRBD2 (6 bases). Germline loops: CDR1 SGDLS, CDR2 YYNGEE. Between the trimmed V and J ends, which lost 4 bases and 2 bases, there was a span of 16 bases. The CDR3 is 15 residues long. CDR3 residues: CASSYGLQSPYEQYF. Written as DNA, the CDR3 is TGTGCCAGCAGCTATGGACTACAGAGTCCCTACGAGCAGTACTTC. The variable domain in full, completed from reference TRBV9 and TRBJ2-7, reads DSGVTQTPKHLITATGQRVTLRCSPRSGDLSVYWYQQSLDQGLQFLIQYYNGEERAKGNILERFSAQQFPDLHSELNLSSLELGDSALYFCASSYGLQSPYEQYFGPGTRLTVT.